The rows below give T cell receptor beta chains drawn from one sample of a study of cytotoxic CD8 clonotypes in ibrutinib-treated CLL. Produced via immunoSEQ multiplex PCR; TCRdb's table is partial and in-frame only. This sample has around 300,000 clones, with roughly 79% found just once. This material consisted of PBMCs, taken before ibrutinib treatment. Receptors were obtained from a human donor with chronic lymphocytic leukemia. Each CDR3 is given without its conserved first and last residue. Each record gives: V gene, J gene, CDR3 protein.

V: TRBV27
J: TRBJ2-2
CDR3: ASSRDSPNTGELF

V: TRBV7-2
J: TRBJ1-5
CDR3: ASSQNIAGVVQPQH

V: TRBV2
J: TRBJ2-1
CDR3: ASSYLRQTERSYNEQF

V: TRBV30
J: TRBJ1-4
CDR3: ACNHRVGEKLF

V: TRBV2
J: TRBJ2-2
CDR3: ASSRLAGPAGELF

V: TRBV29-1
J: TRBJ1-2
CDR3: SALGRQSVLYGYT

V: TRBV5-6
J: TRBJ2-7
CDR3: ASSLMTYEQY

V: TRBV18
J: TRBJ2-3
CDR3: ASSSAGQGPADTQY

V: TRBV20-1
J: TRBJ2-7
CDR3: SARQSYEQY

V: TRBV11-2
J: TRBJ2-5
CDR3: ASSLEGLAGGETQY

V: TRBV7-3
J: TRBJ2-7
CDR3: ASSMTGGDEQY

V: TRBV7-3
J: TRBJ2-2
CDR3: ASSLMIGGTGELF

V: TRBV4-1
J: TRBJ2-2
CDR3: ASSQATTNLAGAGGELF

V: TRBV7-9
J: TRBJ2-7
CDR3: ASSSYAAGETTYEQY

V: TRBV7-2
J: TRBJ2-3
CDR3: ASSFPGDRTDTQY

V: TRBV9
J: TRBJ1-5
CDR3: ASSPSGARNQPQH

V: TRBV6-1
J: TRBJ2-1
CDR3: ASSERLAGLAGFEQF

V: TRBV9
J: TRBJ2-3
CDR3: ASSPRTETDTQY

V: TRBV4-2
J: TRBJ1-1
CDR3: ASSQERRNTEAF

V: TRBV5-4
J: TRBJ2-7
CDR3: ASSPGQLNSYEQY

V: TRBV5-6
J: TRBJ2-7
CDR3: ASTRTGRYEQY

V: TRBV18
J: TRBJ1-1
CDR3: ASSPGRNTEAF

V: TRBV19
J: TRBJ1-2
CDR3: ASSWRSANYGYT

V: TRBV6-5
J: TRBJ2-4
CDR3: ASSLRRENIQY

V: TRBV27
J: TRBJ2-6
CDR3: ASSSLPGANVLT

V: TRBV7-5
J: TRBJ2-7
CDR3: VRSFPEIAGGDSYEQY

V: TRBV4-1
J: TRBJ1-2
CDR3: ASSQAVLYGYT

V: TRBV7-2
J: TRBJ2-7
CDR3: ASSLISGSSYEQY

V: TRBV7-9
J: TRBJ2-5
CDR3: ASSLGRGAYQETQY

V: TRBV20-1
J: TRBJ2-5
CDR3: SARRETQY

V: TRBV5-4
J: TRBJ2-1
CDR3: ASSLRERNEQF

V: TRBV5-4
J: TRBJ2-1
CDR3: ASSYNSYNEQF

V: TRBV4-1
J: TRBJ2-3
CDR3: ASSQRVRGTDTQY

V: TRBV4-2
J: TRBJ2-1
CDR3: ASTPSPLGGHYNEQF

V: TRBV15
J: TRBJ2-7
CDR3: ATSRLMGTSGLYEQY

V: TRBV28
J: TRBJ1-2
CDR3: ASSWTGVGYGYT

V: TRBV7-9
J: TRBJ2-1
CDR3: ASSLKSNEQF

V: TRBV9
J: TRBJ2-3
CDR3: ASSDRGQLVTDTQY

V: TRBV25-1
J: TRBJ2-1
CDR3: ASRLGLAGGNEQF